These 26 T cell receptor beta chains were sequenced from one sample in a study of blood T cell repertoires in COVID-19. The assay was immunoSEQ multiplex PCR, and TCRdb's table has in-frame clones only and misses some. The table includes over 200,000 clones, approximately 81% detected once. What was sequenced was peripheral blood. These receptors all stem from a woman at least 80 years old with acute or convalescent COVID-19.

The V call is TRBV14, the J call TRBJ1-1; D perhaps matches TRBD1 (5 bases). In germline, CDR1 is SGHDN, CDR2 FVKESK. This CDR3 is built from 14 residues. V gave up 1 base and J gave up 5 bases, with 11 bases separating them. CDR3 bases: TGTGCCAGCAGCCAAGGTATGGGGCAAACTGAAGCTTTCTTT. This codes for CASSQGMGQTEAFF.

The chain uses TRBV25-1 and TRBJ2-5; TRBD1 might be the D (6 bases). V was shortened by 4 bases and J by 0 bases, with 9 bases between the two germline ends. CDR3 length: 14 amino acids. Germline V gene sequence: CDR1 MGHDK, CDR2 SYGVNS. CDR3 sequence reads: CASSGQGYQETQYF. As DNA, the CDR3 is TGTGCCAGCAGTGGGCAGGGGTACCAAGAGACCCAGTACTTC.

This chain uses TRBV19 with TRBJ2-4, with 7 bases lining up with TRBD2. Losses at the gene ends were 7 bases for V and 2 bases for J; bases not matched to a gene: 11. Germline V gene sequence: CDR1 LNHDA, CDR2 SQIVND (reference sequence). There are 16 residues in the CDR3. The CDR3 DNA reads as TGTGCCAGTACGATGGGCGGGAGTCTGACCAAAAACATTCAGTACTTC. Translation: CASTMGGSLTKNIQYF.

This chain uses TRBV28 with TRBJ1-1, with 10 bases lining up with TRBD1. Per germline, CDR1 MDHEN and CDR2 SYDVKM. This CDR3 contains 14 residues. V lost 2 bases and J lost 5; bases outside the gene matches: 2. DNA of the CDR3: TGTGCCAGCAGTTTAGACAGGGGGCGAACTGAAGCTTTCTTT. This codes for CASSLDRGRTEAFF.

The genes are TRBV7-9 and TRBJ2-7, with 8 bases aligning to TRBD1. CDR3 length: 13 residues. Germline CDR1 SEHNR, CDR2 FQNEAQ (reference sequence). The ends lost 5 bases at V and 4 bases at J; junction bases unmatched: 4. The CDR3 loop is CASSPRTGYEQYF. CDR3 DNA: TGTGCCAGCAGCCCCCGGACAGGGTACGAGCAGTACTTC.

The J gene is TRBJ1-4, the V gene TRBV24-1, with D uncertain. This CDR3 spans 17 amino acids. The V end lost 2 bases, the J end lost 7 bases, and 19 bases lay between the germline ends. The germline CDR1 and CDR2 sequences are KGHDR and SFDVKD. CDR3 residues: CATSDWRRPHPGEKLFF. Written as DNA, the CDR3 is TGTGCCACCAGTGATTGGAGGAGACCGCATCCCGGTGAAAAACTGTTTTTT.

The V gene is TRBV2, the J gene TRBJ2-6, with D perhaps TRBD1 (6 bases). With 5 bases removed from V and 4 bases from J, the gap between germline ends came to 9 bases. There are 14 residues in the CDR3. Germline V lookup: CDR1 SNHLY, CDR2 FYNNEI. CDR3 bases: TGTGCCAGCAGTTGGGGGCCAGGGGCCAACGTCCTGACTTTC. Its protein is CASSWGPGANVLTF.

The chain joins TRBV25-1 to TRBJ1-2; D is perhaps TRBD1 (6 bases). V lost 4 bases and J 6 bases, leaving 21 bases between the germline ends. The length of the CDR3 is 16 residues. The germline V gene has CDR1 MGHDK and CDR2 SYGVNS. CDR3 residues: CASSGQGHLSLDGYTF. CDR3 nucleotides: TGTGCCAGCAGTGGCCAGGGACACCTCTCTTTGGATGGCTACACCTTC.

V and J are TRBV19 and TRBJ1-1; 8 bases align to TRBD1. This CDR3 has 14 amino acids. The J segment lost 4 bases and the V segment lost 7 bases, leaving 8 bases of the junction unmatched. The V gene's germline CDR1 is LNHDA and CDR2 SQIVND (reference sequence). CDR3 bases: TGTGCCAGTACCCGGGACAGGCGGAGCACTGAAGCTTTCTTT. Protein sequence: CASTRDRRSTEAFF.

A single count supports this clone. The CDR3 region is CASSSLGGGTDTQYF. CDR3 DNA: TGTGCCAGCAGCTCATTGGGAGGCGGTACAGATACGCAGTATTTT. This rearrangement joins TRBV7-2 to TRBJ2-3; D perhaps matches TRBD2 (6 bases). Germline V gene sequence: CDR1 SGHTA, CDR2 FQGNSA. CDR3 length: 15 residues. V lost 4 bases and J 3 bases, leaving 14 bases between the germline ends.

This clone came up once. The V call is TRBV7-2, the J call TRBJ2-2; 8 bases are a match to TRBD1. This CDR3 region has 17 residues. CDR1 and CDR2 (germline): SGHTA, FQGNSA. J lost 8 bases, V lost 4 bases, and 15 bases had no gene match. CDR3 nucleotides: TGTGCCAGCAGCTCCCCTACAGGGGGTTCCCGGGTAGGGGAGCTGTTTTTT. This translates into CASSSPTGGSRVGELFF.

This clone was seen many times. The chain employs TRBV2 and TRBJ2-7; the match to TRBD1 covers 8 bases. From germline, CDR1 is SNHLY and CDR2 FYNNEI. The V gene end was trimmed by 4 bases and the J gene end by 3 bases; junction bases not matched to a gene: 2. The CDR3 is made up of 13 amino acids. The CDR3 sequence: CASSGQGLYEQYF. The CDR3 bases are TGTGCCAGCAGTGGACAGGGGCTCTACGAGCAGTACTTC.

V usage is TRBV6-5 and J usage is TRBJ1-1; maybe TRBD1 (6 bases). CDR1 and CDR2 from the germline V gene are MNHEY and SVGAGI. This CDR3 is built from 14 residues. V lost 2 bases to trimming and J lost 11 bases, with 18 bases between them. The chain's CDR3 is CASSYRQDVSAAFF. In nucleotides, the CDR3 is TGTGCCAGCAGTTACCGACAGGATGTTTCGGCCGCTTTCTTT.

This clone was observed once. The chain recombines TRBV3-1 (or the pseudogene TRBV3-2) with TRBJ2-5; 11 nucleotides agree with TRBD2. The trim removed 4 bases at V and 5 bases at J, leaving 3 bases unmatched. Per germline, CDR1 LGHDT and CDR2 YNNKEL (reference sequence). The CDR3 runs 14 residues. This chain's CDR3 is CASSLAGGKETQYF. In DNA form, the CDR3 reads TGTGCCAGCAGCCTAGCGGGGGGGAAGGAGACCCAGTACTTC.

The rearrangement links TRBV5-4 to TRBJ1-2, with D possibly being TRBD1 (5 bases). This CDR3 contains 15 residues. V shed 3 bases and J shed 5 bases, with 17 bases lying between them. Germline CDR1 is SGHNT and CDR2 is YYREEE (reference sequence). CDR3 loop: CASSSTSQGGYGYTF. The CDR3 DNA reads as TGTGCCAGCAGCTCCACCTCCCAGGGTGGGTATGGCTACACCTTC.

The CDR3 DNA reads TGTGCCAGCAGTCCGATCGAGAGCGGGAGAATGTTTGGGGAGACCCAGTACTTC. Translated, it gives CASSPIESGRMFGETQYF. The V and J genes are TRBV6-6 and TRBJ2-5, with 8 bases fitting TRBD2. The germline V gene has CDR1 MNHNY and CDR2 SVGAGI (reference sequence). V gave up 5 bases and J gave up 5 bases; unmatched junction bases: 19. The length of the CDR3 is 18 residues.

The gene calls are TRBV24-1 and TRBJ2-5, with D possibly TRBD1 on 5 matching bases. The germline gives CDR1 KGHDR, CDR2 SFDVKD. V shed 2 bases and J shed 2 bases, with 11 bases lying between them. This CDR3 has 15 residues. CDR3 amino acids: CATSDSRTSQETQYF. The CDR3 region has the DNA TGTGCCACCAGTGATTCCAGGACAAGTCAAGAGACCCAGTACTTC.

The chain links TRBV27 to TRBJ2-7, with 7 nucleotides matching TRBD2. CDR3 length: 16 amino acids. J lost 3 bases, V lost 7 bases, and 15 bases had no gene match. Germline lookup yields CDR1 MNHEY and CDR2 SMNVEV (reference sequence). The CDR3 bases are TGTGCCAGCACCCTCGTCGGGGGGAGGCCCTACTACGAGCAGTACTTC. Translating gives CASTLVGGRPYYEQYF.

About this clone itself: In the same sample, other DNA sequences code for this CDR3. The chain links TRBV24-1 to TRBJ1-1; the D is unclear. Germline V CDR1 and CDR2: KGHDR, SFDVKD. The CDR3 sequence is 13 residues long. The V end was cut by 4 bases, the J end by 5 bases, with 10 bases between. The CDR3 DNA sequence: TGTGCCACCAGTGACTTCACCGGGACTGAAGCTTTCTTT. Its protein product is CATSDFTGTEAFF.

In its sample, this clone was seen a few times. This chain uses TRBV11-2 with TRBJ1-3; no reliable D call. This CDR3 comprises 13 residues. With 5 bases removed from V and 0 bases from J, the gap between germline ends came to 5 bases. CDR1 and CDR2 from the germline V gene are SGHAT and FQNNGV. The CDR3 region is CASSPFSGNTIYF. CDR3 nucleotides: TGTGCCAGCAGCCCCTTCTCTGGAAACACCATATATTTT.

The genes are TRBV10-3 and TRBJ2-3, with 13 positions matching TRBD2. This CDR3 is built from 18 residues. The V and J ends lost 0 bases and 0 bases, in that order; junction bases with no gene match: 3. The germline gives CDR1 ENHRY, CDR2 SYGVKD. The CDR3 sequence is CAISESETSGGSTDTQYF. CDR3 nucleotides: TGTGCCATCAGTGAGTCTGAGACTAGCGGGGGGAGCACAGATACGCAGTATTTT.

This rearrangement joins TRBV5-5 to TRBJ1-2; D possibly corresponds to TRBD1 (5 bases). Germline-derived CDR1 and CDR2 are SGHKS and YYEKEE (reference sequence). V lost 5 bases, J lost 6 bases, and 11 bases lay in between. The CDR3 sequence is 12 residues long. The DNA for the CDR3 is TGTGCCAGCAGTTCGGACAAGGATGGCTACACCTTC. As protein: CASSSDKDGYTF.

The chain links TRBV27 to TRBJ1-5, with D hard to call. V was pared by 5 bases and J by 6 bases, with 11 bases between. Germline CDR1 MNHEY, CDR2 SMNVEV (reference sequence). This CDR3 has 13 residues. The CDR3: CASSTYITQPQHF. In nucleotides, the CDR3 is TGTGCCAGCAGTACTTATATCACTCAGCCCCAGCATTTT.

The chain employs TRBV28 and TRBJ2-3, with D maybe TRBD1 (5 bases). V was trimmed by 6 bases and J by 2 bases, leaving 15 bases between them. This CDR3 is built from 15 residues. Germline CDR1 is MDHEN and CDR2 is SYDVKM. Here the CDR3 DNA reads TGTGCCAGCAGGGCCTGGCTAGGGGTCACAGATACGCAGTATTTT. It specifies CASRAWLGVTDTQYF.

This clone was seen just once. This chain connects TRBV6-5 to TRBJ1-1, with a possible D match to TRBD1 (5 bases). Germline lookup yields CDR1 MNHEY and CDR2 SVGAGI. The CDR3 loop spans 14 amino acids. V gave up 7 bases and J gave up 0 bases, with 12 bases separating them. This chain's CDR3 is CASTIQTVNTEAFF. The CDR3 DNA sequence: TGTGCCAGCACCATCCAGACAGTGAACACTGAAGCTTTCTTT.

This clone came up a few times. The rearrangement joins TRBV4-1 to TRBJ1-1, with unresolved D. The V end was cut by 2 bases, the J end by 6 bases, with 16 bases between. CDR3 length: 15 amino acids. Germline lookup yields CDR1 MGHRA and CDR2 YSYEKL. CDR3 in amino acids: CASSQPKGGMSEAFF. The DNA of the CDR3 is TGCGCCAGCAGCCAACCCAAGGGAGGGATGTCTGAAGCTTTCTTT.